This passage covers 7 T cell receptor beta chains from one sample sequenced in a study of breast tumors, draining lymph nodes, adjacent tissues. A single record per CDR3 protein comes from TCRdb applying MiXCR to the multiplex PCR reads. The table has roughly 130,000 distinct CDR3 sequences, 20% seen once. Breast cancer patients provided tissue from their axillary draining lymph nodes. The sample was axillary lymph node tissue. The source of these receptors is a female donor with breast cancer. Some clones in this sample may be carry-over from other donors' samples.

Points on this clonotype: Being one base from a much bigger clone, this may be a read error. Given the absence of the conserved phenylalanine or tryptophan at the CDR3 end, a read error is likely. The V gene is TRBV30, the J gene TRBJ2-7; possible D gene TRBD1, 5 bases. Trimming shortened V by 3 bases and J by 6 bases, and 15 bases separated the two germline ends. The length of the CDR3 is 13 residues. Germline-derived CDR1 and CDR2 are GTSNPN and SVGIG (reference sequence). The CDR3 is CAWRMAGLSEQYL. The CDR3 nucleotides are TGTGCCTGGAGAATGGCAGGGCTAAGCGAGCAGTACCTC.

For this clonotype: A much larger clone lies one base from this, so it may be a read error. This chain uses TRBV28 with TRBJ2-7; 8 bases map to TRBD2. The CDR3 extends over 13 amino acids. CDR1 is MDHEN, CDR2 SYDVKM, per germline. The CDR3 DNA is TGTGCCACTCGACTAGCGCAGGACTACGGGCAGTACTTC. Protein: CATRLAQDYGQYF.

Ten or more counts support this clonotype. The chain links TRBV20-1 to TRBJ2-7; 9 bases line up with TRBD1. V shed 2 bases, J shed 2 bases, and the junction held 7 bases outside the gene matches. The length of the CDR3 is 15 residues. Germline V gives CDR1 DFQATT, CDR2 SNEGSKA (reference sequence). The CDR3 sequence is CSARPGTGMAYEQYF. DNA of the CDR3: TGCAGTGCTAGACCTGGGACAGGGATGGCCTACGAGCAGTACTTC.

This clonotype has a count of ten or more. The CDR3 loop reads CSARDISGAETFYGYTF. CDR3 DNA sequence: TGCAGTGCTAGAGATATCTCGGGGGCGGAGACCTTCTATGGCTACACCTTC. The rearrangement uses TRBV20-1 and TRBJ1-2; maybe TRBD1 (6 bases). The CDR3 has 17 residues. CDR1 and CDR2 from the germline V gene are DFQATT and SNEGSKA (reference sequence). The V end was cut by 0 bases, the J end by 4 bases, with 21 bases between.

This clonotype was found many times. DNA of the CDR3: TGTGCCAGCAGCTTGGCAGTGGCAGGGATCAACGAGCAGTACTTC. Protein: CASSLAVAGINEQYF. V is TRBV7-2 and J is TRBJ2-7; D might be TRBD1 (5 bases). This CDR3 has 15 amino acids. Deletions cut 3 bases from V and 5 bases from J, with 17 bases between. Germline V gene sequence: CDR1 SGHTA, CDR2 FQGNSA.

At least ten counts were recorded for this clonotype. This rearrangement joins TRBV5-1 to TRBJ2-5, with a possible D match to TRBD2 (6 bases). The CDR3 length is 14 residues. Germline CDR1 SGHRS, CDR2 YFSETQ. The ends were cut back, 1 base at V and 5 bases at J, with 12 bases in the middle. The CDR3 DNA sequence: TGCGCCAGCAGCTTGCCGGAGGGACGCGAGACCCAGTACTTC. Amino acid sequence: CASSLPEGRETQYF.

This clonotype was seen more than once but under ten times. The chain uses TRBV6-2 or TRBV6-3 and TRBJ2-3; TRBD2 agrees at 7 bases. J was trimmed by 6 bases and V by 2 bases; bases with no gene match: 8. There are 15 residues in the CDR3. The germline V gene has CDR1 MNHEY and CDR2 SVGEGT. The CDR3 DNA reads TGTGCCAGCAGTTACGGCAAGCGGGATAGGGATACGCAGTATTTT. This translates into CASSYGKRDRDTQYF.